This T cell receptor beta chain was found in a study of cytomegalovirus exposure and HLA in healthy donors. This CDR3 region has 16 residues. Trimming took 2 bases from V and 3 from J, leaving 16 bases between them. The V gene's germline CDR1 is PRHDT and CDR2 FYEKMQ (reference sequence). Produced via immunoSEQ multiplex PCR; TCRdb's table is partial and in-frame only. The repertoire holds hundreds of thousands of clones, with over 75% as singletons. Sequencing was performed on PBMCs. The rearrangement uses TRBV13 and TRBJ1-2, with D possibly matching TRBD1 (6 bases). The source of this sequence is a woman between 18 and 30 years old in good health and CMV-seropositive. CDR3 in DNA: TGTGCCAGCAGCTTATACAGGACAGTTTATGACTATGGCTACACCTTC. Its protein product is CASSLYRTVYDYGYTF.